This TCR beta chain is from a study of T-cell reconstitution after alpha-beta-depleted transplantation in children. Overall study results and limits: Alpha-beta T cells present about two months after transplant were reported to originate from several hundred expanded graft clones. A year post-transplant, T-cell counts and diversity derived mostly from newly produced T cells.

Researchers prepared the TCRbeta library using unique molecular identifiers, the study reports. Via MiXCR, TCRdb re-called the PCR reads, giving one row per CDR3 protein. Of more than 120,000 distinct CDR3 sequences listed, about 9% are singletons. In regard to this clonotype: What it binds is unknown.

This TCR was sampled from a female patient between 2 and 15 years old who had a stem cell transplant for congenital amegakaryocytic thrombocytopenia, so the T cells may come from the graft donor. The sequencing used PBMCs, mostly from graft donor cells, collected 180 days after TCRalphabeta/CD19-depleted stem cell transplant.

CDR3 nucleotide sequence: TGCGCCAGCAGCCAATCCTTTCGCGGGACTGAAGCTTTCTTT. Translation gives CASSQSFRGTEAFF. The chain carries TRBV4-3 and TRBJ1-1; D is unclear. V was trimmed by 2 bases and J by 5 bases, leaving 12 bases between them. The CDR3 length is 14 residues. Per germline, CDR1 LGHNA and CDR2 YSLEER.